The rows below give T cell receptor beta chains drawn from one sample of a study of blood T cell repertoires in COVID-19. Clones were read by immunoSEQ multiplex PCR, and TCRdb kept only the in-frame ones, dropping some. The data hold just over 250,000 clones, with approximately 89% observed a single time. The sample taken for sequencing was peripheral blood. The receptors were sampled from a man aged 35 to 55 who had recovered from COVID-19. CDR3s include the opening cysteine and the closing phenylalanine or tryptophan. Each record gives: clone size, CDR3 length, D gene, J gene, V gene, CDR3 protein, CDR3 DNA. The D gene is left open where the match is weak. Not all rows give a size; the values are once, few, many and, for expanded clones, a class.

-,18,TRBD1,TRBJ1-2,TRBV6-2/TRBV6-3,CASSSRSGTGRTPHGYTF,TGTGCCAGCAGTTCAAGGAGCGGGACAGGACGGACCCCTCATGGCTACACCTTC
-,16,-,TRBJ2-5,TRBV2,CASSEALPGAQETQYF,TGTGCCAGCAGTGAAGCGCTTCCAGGGGCCCAAGAGACCCAGTACTTC
-,13,TRBD1,TRBJ2-7,TRBV25-1,CATPGQGAIEQYF,TGTGCCACCCCGGGACAGGGGGCCATCGAGCAGTACTTC
-,16,TRBD2,TRBJ2-7,TRBV10-2,CASRSSGGADSYEQYF,TGCGCCAGCAGGAGTAGCGGGGGGGCCGACTCCTACGAGCAGTACTTC
-,15,TRBD1,TRBJ2-1,TRBV7-9,CASSLPGGWYNEQFF,TGTGCCAGCAGCTTGCCAGGGGGATGGTACAATGAGCAGTTCTTC
-,16,-,TRBJ2-7,TRBV6-1,CASSEALVRQAYEQYF,TGTGCCAGCAGTGAAGCGCTCGTCAGACAAGCCTACGAGCAGTACTTC
-,13,TRBD1,TRBJ1-2,TRBV12-3/TRBV12-4,CASSPTGENGYTF,TGTGCCAGCAGTCCGACAGGGGAAAATGGCTACACCTTC
-,15,-,TRBJ1-6,TRBV6-5,CAISGTYQGDSPLHF,TGTGCCATCTCGGGGACTTATCAGGGTGATTCACCCCTCCACTTT
-,14,TRBD2,TRBJ2-3,TRBV2,CASARGIREDTQYF,TGTGCCAGTGCGCGGGGGATCCGGGAAGATACGCAGTATTTT
-,14,TRBD1,TRBJ1-4,TRBV7-2,CASSWTGYNEKLFF,TGTGCCAGCAGCTGGACAGGTTATAATGAAAAACTGTTTTTT
-,14,TRBD1,TRBJ2-7,TRBV7-2,CASSLDRGWNEQYF,TGTGCCAGCAGCTTGGACAGGGGGTGGAACGAGCAGTACTTC
-,16,TRBD2,TRBJ2-1,TRBV9,CASSVGLAGGLNEQFF,TGTGCCAGCAGCGTAGGGCTAGCGGGGGGGCTAAACGAGCAGTTCTTC
-,14,-,TRBJ1-2,TRBV3-1/TRBV3-2,CASSLWTENYGYTF,TGTGCCAGCAGCCTCTGGACAGAAAACTATGGCTACACCTTC
-,16,TRBD2,TRBJ2-1,TRBV9,CASSVVRGGSYNEQFF,TGTGCCAGCAGCGTAGTTCGGGGGGGCTCCTACAATGAGCAGTTCTTC
-,17,TRBD1,TRBJ2-4,TRBV6-2/TRBV6-3,CASSYSTGEWAKNIQYF,TGTGCCAGCAGTTACTCTACAGGGGAATGGGCCAAAAACATTCAGTACTTC
-,14,-,TRBJ2-5,TRBV30,CAWRDGHSPGTQYF,TGTGCCTGGAGGGACGGACATTCCCCCGGGACCCAGTACTTC
-,15,TRBD1,TRBJ2-7,TRBV5-1,CASRTQGASSYEQYF,TGCGCCAGCAGGACGCAGGGGGCTAGCTCCTACGAGCAGTACTTC
-,11,-,TRBJ1-1,TRBV29-1,CSVRDNRAAFF,TGCAGCGTGAGGGACAACAGAGCGGCTTTCTTT
-,12,-,TRBJ2-7,TRBV5-1,CASSLLQYEQYF,TGCGCCAGCAGCTTGTTACAGTACGAGCAGTACTTC
-,15,TRBD1,TRBJ2-1,TRBV9,CASSVDRGIVNEQFF,TGTGCCAGCAGCGTAGACAGGGGAATAGTCAATGAGCAGTTCTTC
-,14,TRBD2,TRBJ2-5,TRBV7-2,CASSLGGRAETQYF,TGTGCCAGCAGCTTAGGCGGGAGGGCGGAGACCCAGTACTTC
-,16,TRBD2,TRBJ2-3,TRBV12-5,CASGLGTSGATDTQYF,TGTGCTAGTGGTTTGGGGACTAGCGGGGCCACAGATACGCAGTATTTT
many,15,-,TRBJ2-4,TRBV6-5,CASIPLRVAKNIQYF,TGTGCCAGCATCCCGTTGAGAGTGGCCAAAAACATTCAGTACTTC
-,15,TRBD2,TRBJ2-2,TRBV30,CAWPTSGGGSWELFF,TGTGCCTGGCCCACTAGCGGGGGGGGGAGCTGGGAGCTGTTTTTT
-,17,TRBD2,TRBJ2-3,TRBV18,CASSPNSGGAIPDTQYF,TGTGCCAGCTCGCCAAATAGCGGGGGGGCGATTCCAGATACGCAGTATTTT
-,14,-,TRBJ2-7,TRBV5-5,CASSLELSPYEQYF,TGTGCCAGCAGCTTGGAGCTCTCACCCTACGAGCAGTACTTC
few,15,TRBD1,TRBJ1-1,TRBV11-2,CASSKQGALSTEAFF,TGTGCCAGCAGCAAACAGGGGGCGTTGAGCACTGAAGCTTTCTTT
-,14,-,TRBJ1-4,TRBV5-1,CASSSGDMVEKLFF,TGCGCCAGCAGCTCTGGGGACATGGTGGAAAAACTGTTTTTT
-,16,TRBD2,TRBJ2-2,TRBV5-1,CASSAVLAGGTGELFF,TGCGCCAGCAGCGCGGTCCTAGCGGGTGGTACCGGGGAGCTGTTTTTT
few,13,-,TRBJ2-5,TRBV12-3/TRBV12-4,CASSPWTEETQYF,TGTGCCAGCAGTCCTTGGACAGAAGAGACCCAGTACTTC
-,12,TRBD1,TRBJ2-3,TRBV6-6,CASTDRGGTQYF,TGTGCCAGCACGGACAGGGGAGGAACGCAGTATTTT